These 8 T cell receptor beta chains came from one sample sequenced in a study of cytomegalovirus exposure and HLA in healthy donors (dated by TCRdb to 2017 to 2019). Libraries came from the immunoSEQ multiplex PCR assay. The multiplex PCR relied on a mix of 60 forward primers for TCR Vbeta segments and 13 reverse primers for TCR Jbeta segments. In its TCRdb copy, this immuneACCESS table keeps in-frame sequences only and misses some clones. Where compared with another copy, unresolved V genes explain less than half of these, and the others have no known cause. The sample records fewer than 200,000 clones, 75% to 90% of which are singletons. The ten largest make up approximately 0.98% of the sample. Sequencing was done on a sample of PBMCs. These receptors were taken from a boy aged 2 to 9 in good health and CMV-seronegative.

The rearrangement uses TRBV28 and TRBJ2-7; 10 bases align to TRBD1. V shed 6 bases and J 4 bases; nucleotides not matched to a gene: 6. This CDR3 contains 14 residues. Germline V gene lookup returns CDR1 MDHEN and CDR2 SYDVKM. CDR3 nucleotides: TGTGCCAGCAGGACAGGGGGCGGAGGATACGAGCAGTACTTC. This encodes CASRTGGGGYEQYF.

CDR3 nucleotide sequence: TGTGCCAGCAGTTTATCCCCAGGTTCTTCACCCCTCCACTTT. It translates to CASSLSPGSSPLHF. J is TRBJ1-6 and V is TRBV27; D gene unclear. CDR1 MNHEY and CDR2 SMNVEV come from the germline V gene (reference sequence). V was cut by 0 bases and J by 9 bases, with 9 bases left in between. The CDR3 loop spans 14 amino acids.

The rearrangement links TRBV30 to TRBJ2-3, with TRBD1 identical over 8 bases. The CDR3 runs 13 residues. V dropped 8 bases and J dropped 0; count of bases not matched to a gene: 4. The V gene's germline CDR1 is GTSNPN and CDR2 SVGIG (reference sequence). CDR3 bases: TGTGCCGGGGGACAGGATAGCACAGATACGCAGTATTTT. Translation: CAGGQDSTDTQYF.

This sequence joins TRBV9 and TRBJ2-1; D unresolved. This CDR3 is built from 14 residues. V was shortened by 3 bases and J by 9 bases, with 16 bases between the two germline ends. Germline-derived CDR1 and CDR2 are SGDLS and YYNGEE. CDR3 nucleotide sequence: TGTGCCAGCAGCGCTAGACCTGACCGGCTTGAGCAGTTCTTC. Translating it yields CASSARPDRLEQFF.

The CDR3 spells CASSLGLAGVRDTQYF. CDR3 bases: TGTGCCAGCAGTTTAGGGTTAGCGGGAGTAAGAGATACGCAGTATTTT. The chain couples TRBV28 to TRBJ2-3; 9 nucleotides line up with TRBD2. J gave up 5 bases and V 2 bases, and 8 bases lay outside the gene matches. Per germline, CDR1 MDHEN and CDR2 SYDVKM. This CDR3 contains 16 residues.

The chain carries TRBV30 and TRBJ2-3; a weak D match, TRBD2 (6 bases). Deletions cut 6 bases from V and 3 bases from J, with 16 bases between. CDR1 and CDR2 (germline): GTSNPN, SVGIG (reference sequence). The CDR3 consists of 14 residues. CDR3 DNA sequence: TGTGCCTGTGAGGGTCTAGCGACGACAGATACGCAGTATTTT. Translated: CACEGLATTDTQYF.

This clone has more than one count but fewer than ten. The chain couples TRBV6-5 to TRBJ1-4; D unresolved. V gave up 5 bases and J gave up 5 bases, with 6 bases separating them. CDR1 and CDR2 (germline): MNHEY, SVGAGI. The CDR3 consists of 12 residues. In DNA form, the CDR3 reads TGTGCCAGCAGTCCGAGGAATGAAAAACTGTTTTTT. Translating gives CASSPRNEKLFF.

The chain uses TRBV30 and TRBJ2-1; no reliable D call. CDR3 length: 13 amino acids. Germline V gene data show CDR1 as GTSNPN and CDR2 as SVGIG (reference sequence). V was pared by 5 bases and J by 0 bases, with 8 bases between. CDR3 in DNA: TGTGCCTGGCTTCGAGCCTCCTACAATGAGCAGTTCTTC. Translated: CAWLRASYNEQFF.